One and the same sample provided the 16 T cell receptor beta chains below, sequenced in a study of cytomegalovirus exposure and HLA in healthy donors. Primers included in the PCR were 60 Vbeta and 13 Jbeta primers. Only in-frame clones appear in the TCRdb table, and some are missing; sequencing was by immunoSEQ multiplex PCR. This sample yields tens of thousands of clones, of which around three quarters are seen a single time; about 16% belongs to the top ten. Sequencing input: PBMCs. The receptors were gathered from a woman aged 45-65 years in good health and CMV-seropositive.

This clone was picked up a small number of times. This sample includes further DNA sequences coding for the same CDR3. The chain couples TRBV28 to TRBJ2-3; D is uncertain. The CDR3 covers 11 residues. Trimming stripped 3 bases from V and 5 bases from J, with 3 bases between. The V gene's germline CDR1 is MDHEN and CDR2 SYDVKM. The CDR3 DNA reads as TGTGCCAGCAGTTTCCTAGATACGCAGTATTTT. This sequence encodes CASSFLDTQYF.

In this sample, this clone turned up a few times. The chain carries TRBV2 and TRBJ2-5, with D unclear. This CDR3 comprises 10 residues. The germline V gene has CDR1 SNHLY and CDR2 FYNNEI. V dropped 4 bases and J dropped 7 bases, with 4 bases sitting between them. CDR3 nucleotide sequence: TGTGCCAGCAGTGTCGGGACCCAGTACTTC. As protein: CASSVGTQYF.

The chain's CDR3 is CASSFRGWNTGELFF. The CDR3 region has the DNA TGTGCCAGCAGCTTCAGGGGATGGAACACCGGGGAGCTGTTTTTT. The V call is TRBV13, the J call TRBJ2-2; TRBD1 is a possible D gene (6 bases). Germline CDR1 PRHDT, CDR2 FYEKMQ (reference sequence). The CDR3 loop spans 15 amino acids. With 3 bases removed from V and 1 base from J, the gap between germline ends came to 9 bases.

The chain couples TRBV5-1 to TRBJ2-7; D may be TRBD2 (6 bases). The CDR3 is made up of 13 amino acids. Germline CDR1 reads SGHRS; CDR2 reads YFSETQ. Deletions cut 4 bases from V and 3 bases from J, with 11 bases between. In nucleotides, the CDR3 is TGCGCCAGCAGCCCGGGGAGGAGCTACGAGCAGTACTTC. Translated, it gives CASSPGRSYEQYF.

The chain recombines TRBV18 with TRBJ2-3; weak D call: TRBD2 (6 bases). Between the trimmed V and J ends, which lost 3 bases and 1 base, there was a span of 20 bases. The CDR3 contains 18 residues. CDR1 KGHSH and CDR2 LQKENI come from the germline V gene. The CDR3 reads CASSPPSGGSFGTDTQYF. The CDR3 DNA follows: TGTGCCAGCTCACCGCCCTCCGGAGGGAGCTTTGGCACAGATACGCAGTATTTT.

This chain links TRBV19 with TRBJ2-1, with a possible D match to TRBD2 (7 bases). The V and J ends lost 6 bases and 8 bases respectively, with 23 bases between them. CDR3 length: 16 residues. Germline CDR1 and CDR2: LNHDA and SQIVND (reference sequence). DNA of the CDR3: TGTGCCAGTAGATGGAAGGTGGGGGGGCAGCTCCATGAGCAGTTCTTC. Translation: CASRWKVGGQLHEQFF.

The chain couples TRBV7-3 to TRBJ2-1; perhaps TRBD2 as D (6 bases). CDR1 and CDR2 from the germline V gene are SGHTA and FQGTGA. Trimming cost V 4 bases and J 13 bases, with 11 bases left between them. The CDR3 has 11 amino acids. CDR3 nucleotides: TGTGCCAGCAGCTCCGGGACTTCCCAGTTCTTC. Translated, it gives CASSSGTSQFF. Complete variable domain (other parts from reference TRBV7-3 and TRBJ2-1): GAGVSQTPSNKVTEKGKYVELRCDPISGHTALYWYRQSLGQGPEFLIYFQGTGAADDSGLPNDRFFAVRPEGSVSTLKIQRTERGDSAVYLCASSSGTSQFFGPGTRLTVL.

The J gene is TRBJ2-3, the V gene TRBV7-9; TRBD1 aligns across 10 bases. Germline assignment: CDR1 SEHNR and CDR2 FQNEAQ (reference sequence). This CDR3 contains 17 residues. The J segment lost 5 bases and the V segment lost 5 bases, leaving 13 bases of the junction unmatched. Here the CDR3 reads CASSPTWGQGNLDTQYF. As DNA, the CDR3 is TGTGCCAGCAGCCCGACCTGGGGACAGGGGAATTTAGATACGCAGTATTTT.

The chain uses TRBV19 and TRBJ1-6; D is undetermined. Germline CDR1 is LNHDA and CDR2 is SQIVND (reference sequence). The CDR3 spans 15 residues. The germline V and J ends were trimmed by 7 bases and 0 bases, with 10 bases remaining between them. CDR3 sequence reads: CASTLRASYNSPLHF. CDR3 nucleotide sequence: TGTGCCAGTACCCTGAGAGCCTCCTATAATTCACCCCTCCACTTT.

J is TRBJ1-1 and V is TRBV10-3, with unresolved D. The CDR3 covers 14 residues. Germline assignment: CDR1 ENHRY and CDR2 SYGVKD. The V end lost 0 bases, the J end lost 0 bases, and 5 bases lay between the germline ends. The CDR3 protein is CAISESLMNTEAFF. As DNA, the CDR3 is TGTGCCATCAGTGAGTCTCTTATGAACACTGAAGCTTTCTTT.

This clone has only a few counts. The chain combines TRBV28 with TRBJ1-4, with D hard to call. CDR1 and CDR2 (germline): MDHEN, SYDVKM. The CDR3 loop spans 12 amino acids. The V end was cut by 5 bases, the J end by 10 bases, with 11 bases between. CDR3 residues: CASSLEGAKLFF. DNA for the CDR3: TGTGCCAGCAGTCTCGAGGGTGCAAAACTGTTTTTT.

CDR3 nucleotides: TGTGCCAGCCGGAGGGCTGGTACCAATCAGCCCCAGCATTTT. Protein product: CASRRAGTNQPQHF. The gene calls are TRBV28 and TRBJ1-5; no reliable D call. With 8 bases removed from V and 3 bases from J, the gap between germline ends came to 14 bases. Looked up from germline, CDR1 is MDHEN and CDR2 is SYDVKM. This CDR3 is 14 amino acids long.

J is TRBJ2-2 and V is TRBV11-2; possible D gene TRBD2, 6 bases. The V gene lost 3 bases and the J gene lost 5 bases, with 10 bases spanning the gap. This CDR3 is 14 amino acids long. Per germline, CDR1 SGHAT and CDR2 FQNNGV. This CDR3 reads CASSLEGVTGELFF. Here the CDR3 DNA reads TGTGCCAGCAGCTTGGAGGGAGTAACCGGGGAGCTGTTTTTT.

The chain carries TRBV5-1 and TRBJ1-1; possibly TRBD1 for D (6 bases). The CDR3 is 14 residues long. V dropped 7 bases and J dropped 8 bases, with 21 bases sitting between them. Looked up from germline, CDR1 is SGHRS and CDR2 is YFSETQ. The CDR3: CASRGAGLETEAFF. Here the CDR3 DNA reads TGCGCCAGCCGGGGGGCGGGGTTGGAGACCGAAGCTTTCTTT.

The chain employs TRBV9 and TRBJ1-1; no clear D. Trimming cost V 4 bases and J 6 bases, with 16 bases left between them. This CDR3 is built from 14 residues. Looked up from germline, CDR1 is SGDLS and CDR2 is YYNGEE. The CDR3 loop reads CASSPTPQRSEAFF. The CDR3 DNA reads TGTGCCAGCAGCCCAACGCCCCAACGGTCTGAAGCTTTCTTT.

The chain recombines TRBV5-8 with TRBJ2-5; 12 nucleotides align to TRBD2. Germline V gives CDR1 SGHTS, CDR2 YDEGEE. V shed 2 bases, J shed 4 bases, and the junction held 15 bases outside the gene matches. CDR3 size: 19 residues. The CDR3 nucleotides read TGTGCCAGCAGCTTAGGGACCTTATCGCCGGGACTAGCGGGAGAGACCCAGTACTTC. This encodes CASSLGTLSPGLAGETQYF. Drawing the rest from reference TRBV5-8 and TRBJ2-5, the complete variable domain is EAGVTQSPTHLIKTRGQQATLRCSPISGHTSVYWYQQALGLGLQFLLWYDEGEERNRGNFPPRFSGRQFPNYSSELNVNALELEDSALYLCASSLGTLSPGLAGETQYFGPGTRLLVL.